A selection of T cell receptor beta chains follows, all from one sample in a study of blood T cell repertoires in COVID-19. Assay: immunoSEQ multiplex PCR; the TCRdb copy retains only in-frame clones and omits some. The data hold over 250,000 clones, with 89% observed a single time. Input material: peripheral blood. The receptors stem from a woman in her sixties with acute or convalescent COVID-19. Both conserved end residues are part of each CDR3. Each record gives: J gene, clone size, D gene, V gene, CDR3 length, CDR3 protein, CDR3 DNA. D genes are given only for firm matches. Clone size is shown for a subset of rows, as once, few, many or a class of expanded clone.

>TRBJ2-2|.|TRBD1|TRBV7-2|14
CASRNQGASGELFF
TGTGCCAGCAGGAATCAGGGGGCCTCCGGGGAGCTGTTTTTT
>TRBJ1-4|few|.|TRBV28|14
CASSQGSMPEKLFF
TGTGCCAGCAGTCAGGGGTCTATGCCTGAAAAACTGTTTTTT
>TRBJ1-1|.|.|TRBV11-2|16
CASSLVGRGQVTEAFF
TGTGCCAGCAGCTTAGTTGGAAGGGGTCAGGTCACTGAAGCTTTCTTT
>TRBJ2-1|once|TRBD1|TRBV9|16
CASSTRQGAAYNEQFF
TGTGCCAGCAGCACCCGACAGGGGGCGGCCTACAATGAGCAGTTCTTC
>TRBJ2-3|.|.|TRBV28|12
CATNWGVDTQYF
TGTGCCACAAACTGGGGCGTAGATACGCAGTATTTT
>TRBJ2-1|.|TRBD1|TRBV29-1|15
CSLRGGQGAPNEQFF
TGCAGCCTCCGGGGCGGACAGGGGGCGCCTAATGAGCAGTTCTTC
>TRBJ1-2|once|.|TRBV24-1|15
CATSDSDRWRGGYTF
TGTGCCACCAGTGACTCCGATCGTTGGAGGGGCGGCTACACCTTC
>TRBJ2-7|.|.|TRBV7-6|13
CASSSGGGLEQYF
TGTGCCAGCAGCTCGGGGGGCGGGCTCGAGCAGTACTTC
>TRBJ2-1|.|TRBD2|TRBV5-1|16
CASSRGTSGSYNEQFF
TGCGCCAGCAGCAGGGGGACTAGCGGTTCCTACAATGAGCAGTTCTTC
>TRBJ1-1|.|.|TRBV7-3|16
CASSFGNGHLNTEAFF
TGTGCCAGCAGCTTCGGAAACGGACACTTGAACACTGAAGCTTTCTTT
>TRBJ1-6|once|.|TRBV7-9|13
CASAGIGNSPLHF
TGTGCCAGCGCAGGGATTGGTAATTCACCCCTCCACTTT
>TRBJ1-1|.|TRBD1|TRBV3-1/TRBV3-2|13
CASRAAGQVEAFF
TGTGCCAGCAGGGCCGCGGGACAGGTCGAAGCTTTCTTT
>TRBJ2-3|.|TRBD2|TRBV7-7|15
CASSDGTTSTDTQYF
TGTGCCAGCAGCGACGGGACTACCAGCACAGATACGCAGTATTTT
>TRBJ2-7|.|.|TRBV21-1|15
CASSPTGQGKYEQYF
TGTGCCAGCAGCCCTACAGGACAGGGGAAATACGAGCAGTACTTC
>TRBJ1-1|.|.|TRBV7-9|14
CASSLVGENTEAFF
TGTGCCAGCAGCTTAGTAGGGGAGAACACTGAAGCTTTCTTT
>TRBJ1-3|.|TRBD1|TRBV5-1|14
CASSLEGGGNTIYF
TGCGCCAGCAGCTTGGAAGGGGGCGGAAACACCATATATTTT
>TRBJ1-4|.|.|TRBV3-1/TRBV3-2|15
CASSSPTGGAEKLFF
TGTGCCAGCAGCTCTCCCACCGGGGGGGCTGAAAAACTGTTTTTT
>TRBJ2-5|.|.|TRBV10-3|12
CAIARGGETQYF
TGTGCCATCGCGAGGGGGGGAGAGACCCAGTACTTC
>TRBJ2-2|once|TRBD2|TRBV7-8|17
CASSLVLAGGRDGELFF
TGTGCCAGCAGCTTAGTTTTAGCGGGGGGCCGAGACGGGGAGCTGTTTTTT
>TRBJ1-5|.|.|TRBV28|17
CASSSSSTTYSNQPQHF
TGTGCCAGCAGTTCTTCCTCGACAACTTATAGCAATCAGCCCCAGCATTTT